These 2 T cell receptor beta chains share one sample of origin, sequenced in a study of CD8 T cells in Susac syndrome. Random-hexamer reverse transcription was applied to about 0.45 to 1 ug RNA. TCRdb analysed the immunoSEQ multiplex PCR reads with MiXCR anew, one entry per CDR3 protein. The sample has about 300,000 distinct CDR3 sequences; roughly 90% are singletons. Sequencing used CD8+ T cells from PBMCs. The receptors come from a human donor with multiple sclerosis.

This chain connects TRBV20-1 to TRBJ2-5; D may be TRBD1 or TRBD2 (6 bases each). V was trimmed by 3 bases and J by 5 bases, leaving 10 bases between them. The CDR3 extends over 12 amino acids. Germline CDR1 and CDR2: DFQATT and SNEGSKA (reference sequence). The CDR3 reads CSASTGRETQYF. The CDR3 DNA follows: TGCAGTGCTAGCACAGGGAGGGAGACCCAGTACTTC.

This chain links TRBV27 with TRBJ2-7, with 10 bases fitting TRBD1. Trimming removed 4 bases from V and 0 bases from J; junction bases left unmatched: 3. The CDR3 loop spans 15 amino acids. Germline CDR1 and CDR2: MNHEY and SMNVEV (reference sequence). For the CDR3, the DNA is TGTGCCAGCAGTTGGGGGACAGGGGCCTCCTACGAGCAGTACTTC. This sequence encodes CASSWGTGASYEQYF.